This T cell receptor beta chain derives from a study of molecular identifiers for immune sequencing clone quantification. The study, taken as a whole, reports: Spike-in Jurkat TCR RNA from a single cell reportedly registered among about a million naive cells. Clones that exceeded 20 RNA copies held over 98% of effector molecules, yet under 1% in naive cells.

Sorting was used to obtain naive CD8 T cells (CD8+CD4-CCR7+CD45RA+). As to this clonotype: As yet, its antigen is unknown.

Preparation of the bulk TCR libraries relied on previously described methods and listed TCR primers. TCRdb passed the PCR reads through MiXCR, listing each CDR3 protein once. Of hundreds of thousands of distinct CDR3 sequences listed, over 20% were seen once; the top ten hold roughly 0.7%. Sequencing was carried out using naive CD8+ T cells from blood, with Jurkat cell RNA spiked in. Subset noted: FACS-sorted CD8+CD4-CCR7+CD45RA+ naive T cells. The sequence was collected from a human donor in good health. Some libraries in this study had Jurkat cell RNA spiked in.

CDR3 DNA: TGTGCCAGCAGCTTAGGGGTCGGCAGGAGTCAGCCCCAGCATTTT. Amino acids: CASSLGVGRSQPQHF. This chain joins TRBV7-9 and TRBJ1-5, with D uncertain. The CDR3 has 15 amino acids. Trimming took off 1 base at V and 6 bases at J, with 13 bases between the two ends. The germline V gene has CDR1 SEHNR and CDR2 FQNEAQ (reference sequence).